A single sample is the source of the 20 T cell receptor beta chains below, sequenced in a study of control samples from healthy donors and cancer patients. Libraries were prepared by immunoSEQ multiplex PCR; TCRdb keeps only in-frame clonotypes and omits some of them. The table lists about 120,000 clones, 85% to 95% of them singletons, with just under 0.6% in the top ten. Sequencing was carried out using PBMCs. These receptor sequences come from an older man with head and neck cancer.

The chain couples TRBV19 to TRBJ2-3; possibly TRBD1 or TRBD2 for D (6 bases each). Looked up from germline, CDR1 is LNHDA and CDR2 is SQIVND (reference sequence). The germline V and J ends were trimmed by 1 base and 3 bases, with 11 bases remaining between them. The length of the CDR3 is 15 residues. CDR3 sequence (DNA): TGTGCCAGTAGTATAGTGGGGGGCCGGACAGATACGCAGTATTTT. Translating it yields CASSIVGGRTDTQYF.

The chain has TRBV4-2 and TRBJ2-2; 10 positions match TRBD1. The CDR3 contains 15 residues. V was clipped by 3 bases and J by 4 bases; unmatched bases: 2. CDR1 and CDR2 from the germline V gene are LGHNA and YNFKEQ. The CDR3 nucleotides are TGTGCCAGCAGCCAGGGACAGGGGACCACCGGGGAGCTGTTTTTT. Protein product: CASSQGQGTTGELFF.

The chain joins TRBV11-3 to TRBJ1-1; D gene unclear. Trimming took 5 bases from V and 2 from J, leaving 18 bases between them. The CDR3 is 16 amino acids. Looked up from germline, CDR1 is SGHNT and CDR2 is YENEEA. The CDR3 loop reads CASSPRSGAGNTEAFF. The CDR3 coding sequence is TGTGCCAGCAGCCCGAGAAGCGGCGCGGGCAACACTGAAGCTTTCTTT. Full variable domain (outside the CDR3, taken from reference TRBV11-3 and TRBJ1-1): EAGVVQSPRYKIIEKKQPVAFWCNPISGHNTLYWYLQNLGQGPELLIRYENEEAVDDSQLPKDRFSAERLKGVDSTLKIQPAELGDSAVYLCASSPRSGAGNTEAFFGQGTRLTVV.

This chain connects TRBV10-3 to TRBJ1-1, with D unresolved. The germline CDR1 and CDR2 sequences are ENHRY and SYGVKD. With 2 bases removed from V and 0 bases from J, the gap between germline ends came to 10 bases. The CDR3 loop spans 15 amino acids. CDR3: CAISERGLLNTEAFF. CDR3 nucleotide sequence: TGTGCCATCAGTGAGAGAGGTCTGTTGAACACTGAAGCTTTCTTT.

The CDR3: CASSEFTAMNTEAFF. CDR3 in DNA: TGTGCCAGCAGTGAATTCACAGCCATGAACACTGAAGCTTTCTTT. The chain combines TRBV6-1 with TRBJ1-1; D remains ambiguous. The V and J ends lost 2 bases and 0 bases respectively, with 10 bases between them. The germline gives CDR1 MNHNS, CDR2 SASEGT. This CDR3 contains 15 residues.

The chain carries TRBV7-9 and TRBJ1-2; 7 nucleotides line up with TRBD1. J gave up 5 bases and V 0 bases, and 9 bases lay outside the gene matches. Germline assignment: CDR1 SEHNR and CDR2 FQNEAQ (reference sequence). The CDR3 is made up of 16 amino acids. The CDR3 nucleotides read TGTGCCAGCAGCTTAGCGACCGGGACAGCGAGTTATGGCTACACCTTC. Protein sequence: CASSLATGTASYGYTF. Filled out from reference TRBV7-9 and TRBJ1-2, the complete variable domain reads DTGVSQNPRHKITKRGQNVTFRCDPISEHNRLYWYRQTLGQGPEFLTYFQNEAQLEKSRLLSDRFSAERPKGSFSTLEIQRTEQGDSAMYLCASSLATGTASYGYTFGSGTRLTVV.

This clone was seen only once. The CDR3, as DNA: TGTGCCAGCAGCTTCAATAATCAGCCCCAGCATTTT. This translates into CASSFNNQPQHF. V gene TRBV7-2 combines with J gene TRBJ1-5; no clear D gene. The CDR3 runs 12 residues. The V end was cut by 3 bases, the J end by 4 bases, with 4 bases between. Germline CDR1 and CDR2: SGHTA and FQGNSA.

This chain links TRBV3-1 (or the pseudogene TRBV3-2) with TRBJ1-1; D gene unclear. CDR1 and CDR2 from the germline V gene are LGHDT and YNNKEL (reference sequence). V lost 4 bases and J lost 10, with 19 bases in between. The CDR3 runs 14 residues. CDR3 nucleotides: TGTGCCAGCAGCCTCGCGTTACTGCCCTTCGGAGCTTTCTTT. Translation gives CASSLALLPFGAFF.

The CDR3 DNA reads as TGTGCCAGCTCAGCCGGACGGACTGAAGCTTTCTTT. This translates into CASSAGRTEAFF. The chain links TRBV18 to TRBJ1-1; no reliable D call. V was cut by 5 bases and J by 5 bases, with 9 bases left in between. Germline CDR1 is KGHSH and CDR2 is LQKENI. This CDR3 comprises 12 residues.

V and J are TRBV27 and TRBJ1-2, with D unresolved. CDR1 MNHEY and CDR2 SMNVEV come from the germline V gene (reference sequence). V lost 4 bases, J lost 5 bases, and 11 bases lay in between. This CDR3 region has 13 residues. The CDR3 region is CASSSDLVYGYTF. The CDR3 DNA is TGTGCCAGCAGTTCGGACCTCGTTTATGGCTACACCTTC.

The chain employs TRBV18 and TRBJ2-3, with D uncertain. V was cut by 6 bases and J by 1 base, with 11 bases left in between. Looked up from germline, CDR1 is KGHSH and CDR2 is LQKENI. This CDR3 has 14 residues. CDR3 protein: CASSFGIGTDTQYF. The CDR3 DNA follows: TGTGCCAGCTCGTTTGGGATCGGCACAGATACGCAGTATTTT.

The genes are TRBV5-1 and TRBJ1-1, with no clear D. V was clipped by 4 bases and J by 3 bases, with 16 bases between them. In germline, CDR1 is SGHRS, CDR2 YFSETQ. This CDR3 contains 15 residues. The CDR3 bases are TGCGCCAGCAGCGGCCTGGTGGGGAGGGACACTGAAGCTTTCTTT. Its translation is CASSGLVGRDTEAFF.

This chain links TRBV3-1 (or the pseudogene TRBV3-2) with TRBJ1-2, with D hard to call. The CDR3 contains 18 residues. Trimming left V 0 bases short and J 1 base short, with 18 bases between. CDR1 is LGHDT and CDR2 is YNNKEL in the germline V gene (reference sequence). The CDR3 DNA sequence: TGTGCCAGCAGCCAAGAAGGTGCAGGTGTGGGGATTAACTATGGCTACACCTTC. Translation: CASSQEGAGVGINYGYTF.

The CDR3 region has the DNA TGTGCCAGCAGCGCAGGACAGGGTCAATATCAGCCCCAGCATTTT. Translating gives CASSAGQGQYQPQHF. The chain has TRBV5-6 and TRBJ1-5; 8 bases map to TRBD1. The junction had 8 bases not matched to a gene; V was cut back by 4 bases and J by 5 bases. The CDR3 totals 15 residues. CDR1 is SGHDT, CDR2 YYEEEE, per germline.

This rearrangement joins TRBV6-5 to TRBJ2-1; D is ambiguous. Germline V gene lookup returns CDR1 MNHEY and CDR2 SVGAGI. The CDR3 runs to 13 residues. Trimming left V 4 bases short and J 9 bases short, with 13 bases between. For the CDR3, the DNA is TGTGCCAGCAGTTCTCCTTCTAACGGTGAGCAGTTCTTC. Translating gives CASSSPSNGEQFF.

V usage is TRBV5-1 and J usage is TRBJ2-1; 9 bases align to TRBD1. V lost 4 bases, J lost 7 bases, and 9 bases stayed unmatched. CDR3 length equals 15 residues. CDR1 and CDR2 (germline): SGHRS, YFSETQ. CDR3 nucleotide sequence: TGCGCCAGCAGCCCACGGACAGGGGTGTGGAATGAGCAGTTCTTC. This translates into CASSPRTGVWNEQFF.

The sample holds a few counts of this clone. V and J are TRBV11-3 and TRBJ2-1; D remains ambiguous. Trimming cost V 6 bases and J 7 bases, with 16 bases left between them. The germline CDR1 and CDR2 sequences are SGHNT and YENEEA. The CDR3 consists of 14 residues. The CDR3 sequence is CASSPGNIRNEQFF. CDR3 nucleotide sequence: TGTGCCAGCAGTCCCGGCAACATTAGGAATGAGCAGTTCTTC.

The chain's CDR3 is CATRSFGELFF. The CDR3 coding sequence is TGTGCCACCAGGAGTTTCGGGGAGCTGTTTTTT. This chain connects TRBV15 to TRBJ2-2, with unresolved D. V lost 6 bases to trimming and J lost 7 bases, with 6 bases between them. From germline, CDR1 is LNHNV and CDR2 YYDKDF (reference sequence). There are 11 residues in the CDR3.

The chain couples TRBV15 to TRBJ2-7; the match to TRBD2 covers 8 bases. With 1 base clipped from V and 3 bases from J, the junction kept 8 bases outside the gene matches. This CDR3 has 16 residues. Germline loops: CDR1 LNHNV, CDR2 YYDKDF (reference sequence). The chain's CDR3 is CATSRASGQGRYEQYF. CDR3 nucleotides: TGTGCCACCAGCAGAGCTAGCGGGCAGGGGCGCTACGAGCAGTACTTC.

This clone was seen just once. The chain uses TRBV30 and TRBJ1-2, with D unclear. CDR1 and CDR2 from the germline V gene are GTSNPN and SVGIG (reference sequence). This CDR3 contains 14 residues. The V end lost 0 bases, the J end lost 4 bases, and 12 bases lay between the germline ends. The CDR3 DNA follows: TGTGCCTGGAGTGTATTTCCCCAGCTCTATGGCTACACCTTC. Translation gives CAWSVFPQLYGYTF.